This T cell receptor beta chain originates from a study of shared clonotypes between healthy human individuals. The CDR3 is 15 residues long. The germline V gene has CDR1 LGHNA and CDR2 YSLEER. V was pared by 2 bases and J by 9 bases, with 4 bases of the junction left unmatched. Genomic DNA of each subset was evenly split across several immunoSEQ plates. Here immunoSEQ multiplex PCR was the method, and the copy in TCRdb shows in-frame clones only, minus some. The data hold approximately 1.4 million clones, with 95% to 99% observed a single time. A split of CD4+ cells into CD45RA+ naive and CD45RA-negative memory subsets was performed.

This clonotype was sampled from a man in his thirties or forties in good health. The rearrangement links TRBV4-3 to TRBJ2-1, with TRBD2 matching 13 bases. The specimen was naive CD4+ T cells sorted from blood. Subset here: CD45RA+ positively selected. The CDR3 loop reads CASSQRTSGRGEQFF. CDR3 in DNA: TGCGCCAGCAGCCAACGGACTAGCGGGAGAGGTGAGCAGTTCTTC.